Below are 17 T cell receptor beta chains sequenced from a single sample in a study of blood T cell repertoires in COVID-19. Assay used: immunoSEQ multiplex PCR; TCRdb lists only in-frame clones, some missing. The data contain some 25,000 clones, over 70% of them singletons. Sequenced input: peripheral blood. These receptor sequences come from a man between 45 and 60 years old with active or convalescent COVID-19.

This clone was picked up a small number of times. The gene calls are TRBV11-2 and TRBJ2-7; TRBD1 aligns across 7 bases. Trimming removed 5 bases from V and 0 bases from J; junction bases left unmatched: 13. In germline, CDR1 is SGHAT, CDR2 FQNNGV. The CDR3 has 17 residues. CDR3 protein: CASSPSYQGDTSYEQYF. CDR3 nucleotides: TGTGCCAGCAGCCCGAGCTACCAGGGGGACACCTCCTACGAGCAGTACTTC. The full variable domain, rest sourced from reference TRBV11-2 and TRBJ2-7, is EAGVAQSPRYKIIEKRQSVAFWCNPISGHATLYWYQQILGQGPKLLIQFQNNGVVDDSQLPKDRFSAERLKGVDSTLKIQPAKLEDSAVYLCASSPSYQGDTSYEQYFGPGTRLTVT.

This clone has only one observation. The chain is built from TRBV5-1 and TRBJ2-7, with unresolved D. CDR1 and CDR2 (germline): SGHRS, YFSETQ. The CDR3 covers 11 residues. V lost 4 bases and J 4 bases, leaving 6 bases between the germline ends. CDR3 residues: CASSLNYEQYF. In nucleotides, the CDR3 is TGCGCCAGCAGCCTTAATTACGAGCAGTACTTC.

The chain is built from TRBV5-1 and TRBJ2-3; no clear D gene. The V gene lost 2 bases and the J gene lost 5 bases, with 12 bases spanning the gap. The CDR3 consists of 14 residues. Germline values: CDR1 SGHRS, CDR2 YFSETQ. The CDR3 DNA reads TGCGCCAGCAGCTTCCTACGAGGTTTAGATACGCAGTATTTT. Translating gives CASSFLRGLDTQYF.

The CDR3 protein is CASSFDLAGRFF. Written as DNA, the CDR3 is TGTGCCAGCAGTTTTGATCTAGCGGGACGGTTCTTC. The rearrangement joins TRBV12-3 or TRBV12-4 to TRBJ2-1; 9 nucleotides agree with TRBD2. Trimming took 3 bases from V and 15 from J; bases not matched to a gene: 6. CDR3 length: 12 amino acids.

The rearrangement links TRBV28 to TRBJ1-5; D unclear. The CDR3 is 12 residues long. Trimming shortened V by 5 bases and J by 5 bases, and 7 bases separated the two germline ends. The germline V gene encodes CDR1 MDHEN and CDR2 SYDVKM. CDR3 sequence (DNA): TGTGCCAGCAGTAGCGGGGATCAGCCCCAGCATTTT. It encodes CASSSGDQPQHF.

The chain recombines TRBV15 with TRBJ1-1, with TRBD1 matching 9 bases. Trimming took 5 bases from V and 1 from J; bases not matched to a gene: 5. Germline CDR1 is LNHNV and CDR2 is YYDKDF (reference sequence). The CDR3 totals 15 residues. The CDR3 is CATSGQGPGNTEAFF. CDR3 bases: TGTGCCACCAGCGGACAGGGGCCGGGGAACACTGAAGCTTTCTTT.

The gene calls are TRBV9 and TRBJ2-2; no definite D call. Trimming pared 3 bases from V and 5 bases from J, leaving 5 bases between. Germline CDR1 reads SGDLS; CDR2 reads YYNGEE. This CDR3 has 12 amino acids. In DNA form, the CDR3 reads TGTGCCAGCAGCGCAATTACCGGGGAGCTGTTTTTT. Residues: CASSAITGELFF.

This sequence joins TRBV7-2 and TRBJ2-1; D ambiguous. There are 13 residues in the CDR3. Trimming shortened V by 4 bases and J by 6 bases, and 10 bases separated the two germline ends. From germline, CDR1 is SGHTA and CDR2 FQGNSA. For the CDR3, the DNA is TGTGCCAGCAGCTCCTTCAGGTTCAATGAGCAGTTCTTC. This gives the protein CASSSFRFNEQFF.

This CDR3 is CASSLGRDLPQHF. In DNA form, the CDR3 reads TGTGCCAGCAGCTTAGGCAGGGACTTGCCCCAGCATTTT. The gene calls are TRBV11-2 and TRBJ1-5; tentatively, D is TRBD1 (5 bases). The CDR3 consists of 13 residues. In germline, CDR1 is SGHAT, CDR2 FQNNGV. V lost 1 base and J 9 bases, leaving 10 bases between the germline ends.

The table lists this clone with a count of one. The rearrangement joins TRBV5-4 to TRBJ1-2; tentatively, D is TRBD1 (5 bases). The V gene's germline CDR1 is SGHNT and CDR2 YYREEE (reference sequence). The ends were cut back, 7 bases at V and 4 bases at J, with 11 bases in the middle. The CDR3 sequence is 12 residues long. CDR3 DNA sequence: TGTGCCAGCGGTTGGGGGGGCTATGGCTACACCTTC. Protein: CASGWGGYGYTF.

This clone was seen only once. This chain links TRBV30 with TRBJ1-5, with D tentatively TRBD1 (6 bases). V was clipped by 0 bases and J by 3 bases, with 15 bases between them. CDR1 GTSNPN and CDR2 SVGIG come from the germline V gene (reference sequence). CDR3 length: 16 residues. This CDR3 is CAWSVRTVVPNQPQHF. The CDR3 nucleotides read TGTGCCTGGAGTGTACGGACAGTTGTACCCAATCAGCCCCAGCATTTT.

This chain's CDR3 is CACRKRGSNEQFF. CDR3 nucleotides: TGTGCCTGCCGCAAGAGGGGGAGCAATGAGCAGTTCTTC. This chain connects TRBV19 to TRBJ2-1; possible D gene TRBD1, 6 bases. The CDR3 has 13 amino acids. Trimming removed 11 bases from V and 6 bases from J, with 17 bases in between. In germline, CDR1 is LNHDA, CDR2 SQIVND (reference sequence).

The V gene is TRBV28, the J gene TRBJ1-5; TRBD1 agrees at 12 bases. This CDR3 comprises 17 residues. Trimming took 5 bases from V and 6 from J; bases not matched to a gene: 11. Germline V gene lookup returns CDR1 MDHEN and CDR2 SYDVKM. In DNA, the CDR3 is TGTGCCAGCAGTCCCGGGGGGACAGGGGGCTTTAGTCAGCCCCAGCATTTT. Its translation is CASSPGGTGGFSQPQHF.

The V gene is TRBV7-6, the J gene TRBJ2-3; D is ambiguous. The CDR3 loop spans 13 amino acids. Germline loops: CDR1 SGHVS, CDR2 FNYEAQ. Deletions cut 1 base from V and 6 bases from J, with 8 bases between. CDR3: CASSLVYGDTQYF. Written as DNA, the CDR3 is TGTGCCAGCAGCTTAGTCTACGGTGATACGCAGTATTTT. The full variable domain, rest sourced from reference TRBV7-6 and TRBJ2-3, is GAGVSQSPRYKVTKRGQDVALRCDPISGHVSLYWYRQALGQGPEFLTYFNYEAQQDKSGLPNDRFSAERPEGSISTLTIQRTEQRDSAMYRCASSLVYGDTQYFGPGTRLTVL.

The chain has TRBV19 and TRBJ2-7; 10 positions match TRBD1. Germline loops: CDR1 LNHDA, CDR2 SQIVND (reference sequence). The V segment lost 4 bases and the J segment 7 bases; nucleotides outside the gene matches: 4. There are 13 residues in the CDR3. DNA for the CDR3: TGTGCCAGTAGTAGGACAGGGGGTAGTGAGCAGTACTTC. Translating it yields CASSRTGGSEQYF.

V usage is TRBV3-1 (or the pseudogene TRBV3-2) and J usage is TRBJ1-3; D unresolved. The ends were cut back, 4 bases at V and 0 bases at J, with 19 bases in the middle. The germline gives CDR1 LGHDT, CDR2 YNNKEL (reference sequence). CDR3 length: 18 residues. The CDR3 spells CASSLQGIGETSGNTIYF. CDR3 DNA: TGTGCCAGCAGCCTACAAGGAATCGGGGAGACCTCTGGAAACACCATATATTTT.

This CDR3 reads CASSEEGHPSYEQYF. The CDR3 coding sequence is TGTGCCAGCAGTGAAGAGGGACACCCCTCCTACGAGCAGTACTTC. The chain employs TRBV6-1 and TRBJ2-7, with TRBD1 as a possible D gene (6 bases). Germline CDR1 and CDR2: MNHNS and SASEGT. The CDR3 length is 15 residues. Trimming shortened V by 1 base and J by 0 bases, and 10 bases separated the two germline ends.